This TCR beta chain was profiled in a study of blood T cell repertoires in COVID-19. Original processing notes: Estimation of nucleated cell counts was performed using reference gene primer amplification. The data were produced by immunoSEQ multiplex PCR, yet TCRdb's version contains in-frame clones alone and is incomplete. That table supplies the V and J calls and clone size; D and trimming were determined from the DNA. Among nearly 250,000 clones listed, around 88% were seen once. CDR3 length: 12 residues. V was cut by 7 bases and J by 2 bases, with 8 bases left in between. Germline values: CDR1 LNHDA, CDR2 SQIVND (reference sequence).

Sample: peripheral blood. The TCR originated in an elderly woman with COVID-19, enrolled during active disease. This chain connects TRBV19 to TRBJ1-2; D is possibly TRBD1 (5 bases). CDR3 region: CASKDRNYGYTF. The CDR3 nucleotides are TGTGCCAGTAAAGACAGAAACTATGGCTACACCTTC. The full variable domain, with the rest looked up from reference TRBV19 and TRBJ1-2, is DGGITQSPKYLFRKEGQNVTLSCEQNLNHDAMYWYRQDPGQGLRLIYYSQIVNDFQKGDIAEGYSVSREKKESFPLTVTSAQKNPTAFYLCASKDRNYGYTFGSGTRLTVV.